What follows describes a single T cell receptor beta chain. The Seattle patients joined while their infection was active and were tracked longitudinally afterward. Germline V lookup: CDR1 LNHDA, CDR2 SQIVND (reference sequence). This CDR3 contains 17 residues. The ends were cut back, 1 base at V and 2 bases at J, with 15 bases in the middle. The record originates from a study of blood T cell repertoires in COVID-19. Study information: The United States, Italy and Spain were the sources of the acute and convalescent COVID-19 samples. From T cells, B-cell-depleted T cells, or PBMCs came the material, which was cDNA or gDNA.

Original processing methods: By means of reference gene primer amplification, nucleated cell counts were estimated. Method: immunoSEQ multiplex PCR; TCRdb's copy keeps in-frame clones and lacks some. V and J calls and clone size follow that table, whereas D and trimming were derived from the DNA. The profile shows 200,000 to 250,000 clones, roughly 86% of them singletons. The rearrangement joins TRBV19 to TRBJ1-3; possible D gene TRBD1, 5 bases. This clonotype was sampled from a woman in her forties or fifties with COVID-19, enrolled during active disease. Specimen: peripheral blood. The CDR3: CASSIGRGSGPGNTIYF. DNA of the CDR3: TGTGCCAGTAGTATAGGGAGGGGCTCGGGCCCTGGAAACACCATATATTTT.